This T cell receptor (beta chain) came from a study of blood T cell repertoires in COVID-19. Study details: Sources were T cells, B-cell-depleted T cells, or PBMCs; the material itself was cDNA or gDNA.

Original processing notes: Reference gene primer amplification in the assay estimated nucleated cell counts. Clones were sequenced by immunoSEQ multiplex PCR, and TCRdb holds only the in-frame ones, with some missing. That table gives V, J and clone size, and the DNA gave D and trimming. The table lists around 160,000 clones, approximately 93% of them singletons. V lost 1 base, J lost 15 bases, and 13 bases lay in between. Germline V gene sequence: CDR1 SGHTA, CDR2 FQGNSA. This CDR3 region has 12 residues. It was during active infection that Seattle patients were enrolled and then longitudinally followed.

V usage is TRBV7-2 and J usage is TRBJ2-4; tentative D call: TRBD2 (6 bases). This clonotype was sampled from a woman aged 55-69 years with COVID-19, enrolled during active disease. The source material was peripheral blood. The CDR3 region is CASSLDWRGRYF. CDR3 in DNA: TGTGCCAGCAGCTTAGATTGGAGGGGTCGGTACTTC.